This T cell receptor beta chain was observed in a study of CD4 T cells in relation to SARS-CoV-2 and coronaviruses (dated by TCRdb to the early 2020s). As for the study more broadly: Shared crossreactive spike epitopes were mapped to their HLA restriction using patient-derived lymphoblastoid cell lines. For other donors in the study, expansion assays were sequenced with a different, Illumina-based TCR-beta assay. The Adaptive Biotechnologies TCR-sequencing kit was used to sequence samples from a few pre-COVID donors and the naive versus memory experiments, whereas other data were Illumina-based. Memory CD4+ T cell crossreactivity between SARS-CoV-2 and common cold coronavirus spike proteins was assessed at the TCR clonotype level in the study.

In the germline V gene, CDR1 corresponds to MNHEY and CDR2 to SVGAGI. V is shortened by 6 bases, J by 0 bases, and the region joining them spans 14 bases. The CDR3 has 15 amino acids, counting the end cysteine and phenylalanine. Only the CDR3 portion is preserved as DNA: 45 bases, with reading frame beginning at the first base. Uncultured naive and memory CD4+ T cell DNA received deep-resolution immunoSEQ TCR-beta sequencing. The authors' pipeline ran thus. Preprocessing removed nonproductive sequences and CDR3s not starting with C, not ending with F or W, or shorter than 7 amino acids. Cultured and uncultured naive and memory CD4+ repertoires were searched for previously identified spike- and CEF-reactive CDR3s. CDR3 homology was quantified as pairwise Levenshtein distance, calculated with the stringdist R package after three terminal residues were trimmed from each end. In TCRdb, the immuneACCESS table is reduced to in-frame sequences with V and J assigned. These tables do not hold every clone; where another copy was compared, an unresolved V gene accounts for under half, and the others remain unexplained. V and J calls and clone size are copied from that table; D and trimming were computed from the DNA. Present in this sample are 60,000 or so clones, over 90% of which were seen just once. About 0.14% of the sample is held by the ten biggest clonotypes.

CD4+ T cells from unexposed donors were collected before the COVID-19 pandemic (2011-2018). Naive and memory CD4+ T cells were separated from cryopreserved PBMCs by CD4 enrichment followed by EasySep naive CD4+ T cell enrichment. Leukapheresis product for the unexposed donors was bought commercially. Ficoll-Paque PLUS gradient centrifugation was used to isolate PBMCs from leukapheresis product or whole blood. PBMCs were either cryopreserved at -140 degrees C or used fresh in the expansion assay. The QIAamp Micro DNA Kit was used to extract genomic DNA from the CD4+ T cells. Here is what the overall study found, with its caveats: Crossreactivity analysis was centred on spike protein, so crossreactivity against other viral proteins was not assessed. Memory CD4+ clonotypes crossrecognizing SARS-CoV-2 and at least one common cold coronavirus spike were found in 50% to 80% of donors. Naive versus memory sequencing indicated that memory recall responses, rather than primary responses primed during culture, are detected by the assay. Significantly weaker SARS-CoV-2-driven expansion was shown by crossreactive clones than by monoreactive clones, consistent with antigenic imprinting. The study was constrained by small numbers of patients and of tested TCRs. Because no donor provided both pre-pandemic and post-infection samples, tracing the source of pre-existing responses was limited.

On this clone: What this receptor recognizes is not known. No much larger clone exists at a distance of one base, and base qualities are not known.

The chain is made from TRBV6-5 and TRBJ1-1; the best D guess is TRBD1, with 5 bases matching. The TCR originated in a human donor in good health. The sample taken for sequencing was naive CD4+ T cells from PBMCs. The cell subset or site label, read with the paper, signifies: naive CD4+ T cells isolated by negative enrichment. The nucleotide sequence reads TGTGCCAGCAGATCCGGGACCCTTATGAACACTGAAGCTTTCTTT. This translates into CASRSGTLMNTEAFF.